These 3 T cell receptor beta chains originate from one sample sequenced in a study of technical replicates of blood from several donors. Assay used: immunoSEQ multiplex PCR; TCRdb lists only in-frame clones, some missing. This table holds roughly 90,000 clones, about 96% found once. Sequencing used T cells isolated from PBMCs. The receptors stem from a human donor in good health.

The chain is built from TRBV19 and TRBJ2-1; 7 nucleotides agree with TRBD2. Germline V gives CDR1 LNHDA, CDR2 SQIVND (reference sequence). V shed 5 bases, J shed 0 bases, and the junction held 4 bases outside the gene matches. This CDR3 has 15 amino acids. The CDR3 loop is CASSQSGISYNEQFF. As DNA, the CDR3 is TGTGCCAGTAGTCAGAGCGGGATCTCCTACAATGAGCAGTTCTTC.

The V and J genes are TRBV6-5 and TRBJ2-2; TRBD1 matches at 8 bases. The germline CDR1 and CDR2 sequences are MNHEY and SVGAGI. V dropped 6 bases and J dropped 4; count of bases not matched to a gene: 4. The CDR3 sequence is 14 residues long. This CDR3 reads CASRNQGATGELFF. CDR3 sequence (DNA): TGTGCCAGCAGAAACCAGGGGGCCACCGGGGAGCTGTTTTTT.

V usage is TRBV11-2 and J usage is TRBJ1-1; 7 bases align to TRBD1. Germline V gene lookup returns CDR1 SGHAT and CDR2 FQNNGV. Trimming cost V 3 bases and J 1 base; bases outside gene matches: 8. The CDR3 has 16 residues. DNA for the CDR3: TGTGCCAGCAGCTTCACAAAGGGGACAGCGAACACTGAAGCTTTCTTT. It yields the protein CASSFTKGTANTEAFF.